Listed below are T cell receptor beta chains from one sample, sequenced in a study of neurological immune-mediated disorders. A single record per CDR3 protein comes from TCRdb applying MiXCR to the 5' RACE reads. Of tens of thousands of distinct CDR3 sequences detected, approximately 6% appear once; the ten largest clones hold 2% to 2.5%. The sample consisted of CD4+ T cells from blood. These receptors all come from a woman aged 45-65 years in good health. Both conserved end residues are part of each CDR3. D genes are given only for firm matches. Rows may omit the clone size; those that give it use once, few, many or a size class.

TRBJ2-3 TRBD2 TRBV28 medium-sized TGTGCCAGCAGTCCCCTGTCATCCCGGGGACTAGCGGGGGTCTCTGGCACAGATACGCAGTATTTT CASSPLSSRGLAGVSGTDTQYF
TRBJ2-7 TRBD1 TRBV20-1 many TGCAGTGCTTCGGGACAGACCGCTTGGGAGCAGTACTTC CSASGQTAWEQYF
TRBJ2-5 TRBD2 TRBV7-7 many TGTGCCAGCAGCCGAGGACTAGCGGGGGGGGAGACCCAGTACTTC CASSRGLAGGETQYF
TRBJ2-5 - TRBV20-1 many TGCAGTGCCGAGATTGGTCAAGAGACCCAGTACTTC CSAEIGQETQYF
TRBJ2-1 TRBD2 TRBV27 medium-sized TGTGCCAGCAGTATAACGGGACTAGCGGGGCAAAATGAGCAGTTCTTC CASSITGLAGQNEQFF
TRBJ1-6 - TRBV5-1 many TGCGCCAGCAGCCCCGCGGGGACACCCCTCCACTTT CASSPAGTPLHF
TRBJ2-1 TRBD1 TRBV7-2 many TGTGCCAGCACCGCCCATGGGACAGGGGTGCAGTTCTTC CASTAHGTGVQFF
TRBJ1-4 - TRBV3-1 medium-sized TGTGCCAGCAGCTTACGGCGGGCAACTAATGAAAAACTGTTTTTT CASSLRRATNEKLFF
TRBJ1-4 - TRBV20-1 many TGCAGTGCAGGCCGCGCACAAAAACTGTTTTTT CSAGRAQKLFF
TRBJ1-5 - TRBV12-3/TRBV12-4 many TGTGCCAGCAGTCAGATGGGTGGAAGTCAGCCCCAGCATTTT CASSQMGGSQPQHF
TRBJ1-5 - TRBV4-2 many TGTGCCAGCAGCCCAGGGGACGGCAATCAGCCCCAGCATTTT CASSPGDGNQPQHF
TRBJ2-2 - TRBV4-1 - TGCGCCAGCAGCCAAGTAGGGCCCAGCACCGGGGAGCTGTTTTTT CASSQVGPSTGELFF
TRBJ2-1 TRBD2 TRBV2 many TGTGCCTTAACTCCGGGACTAGCGGGCTTGTTCTCCTACAATGAGCAGTTCTTC CALTPGLAGLFSYNEQFF
TRBJ1-1 TRBD1 TRBV12-3/TRBV12-4 many TGTGCCAGCAGTTGGGGACAGGGTTCTGAAGCTTTCTTT CASSWGQGSEAFF
TRBJ2-3 TRBD1 TRBV5-6 many TGTGCCAGCAGCTTCGGGACAGGGGTTAGCACAGATACGCAGTATTTT CASSFGTGVSTDTQYF
TRBJ1-3 - TRBV6-2/TRBV6-3 many TGTGCCAGCACCCAAGGACAGATTATCGGAAACACCATATATTTT CASTQGQIIGNTIYF
TRBJ1-1 - TRBV5-1 medium-sized TGCGCCAGCAGAGAGACGGAGATGAACACTGAAGCTTTCTTT CASRETEMNTEAFF
TRBJ2-3 TRBD2 TRBV20-1 many TGCAGTGCACTACTAGCGGGGGGACCCACAGATACGCAGTATTTT CSALLAGGPTDTQYF
TRBJ1-1 TRBD1 TRBV20-1 many TGCAGTGCCAGGGGGAGGACAGGGTTCGATACTGAAGCTTTCTTT CSARGRTGFDTEAFF
TRBJ2-1 TRBD2 TRBV5-1 many TGCGCCAGCAGCCCTAGCGGGGGATACAATGAGCAGTTCTTC CASSPSGGYNEQFF
TRBJ2-2 TRBD1 TRBV20-1 many TGCAGTGCAACCGGGACAGGGGGTGCCGGGGAGCTGTTTTTT CSATGTGGAGELFF
TRBJ2-3 - TRBV7-6 medium-sized TGTGCCAGCAGCTTAGGGGTTTCGGTCCTTAGCTCGGATACGCAGTATTTT CASSLGVSVLSSDTQYF
TRBJ2-1 TRBD2 TRBV6-1 few TGTGCCAGCAGTGGCGGGGGGTTTATCGATGAGCAGTTCTTC CASSGGGFIDEQFF
TRBJ1-1 - TRBV10-1 medium-sized TGCGCCAGCAGTGAGAGGATTGGCACTGAAGCTTTCTTT CASSERIGTEAFF
TRBJ1-5 - TRBV2 many TGTGCCAGCAGTGACTTTGGGAGCAATCAGCCCCAGCATTTT CASSDFGSNQPQHF
TRBJ2-7 TRBD2 TRBV28 many TGTGCCAGCAGTTTCCGGACTAGCGGCAATAAGGGATACGAGCAGTACTTC CASSFRTSGNKGYEQYF
TRBJ2-7 - TRBV6-2/TRBV6-3 many TGTGCCAGCGCTCACAGCGCCTACGAGCAGTACTTC CASAHSAYEQYF
TRBJ1-1 - TRBV11-2 many TGTGCCAGCAGCTTAGAGGCTGGGATGAACACTGAAGCTTTCTTT CASSLEAGMNTEAFF
TRBJ2-1 - TRBV10-3 many TGTGCCATCAGCGACCTGGGGCTCAAGGACAATGAGCAGTTCTTC CAISDLGLKDNEQFF
TRBJ1-1 - TRBV10-1 many TGCGCCAGCAGTGTTACCCAGGGGATGAACACTGAAGCTTTCTTT CASSVTQGMNTEAFF
TRBJ2-7 - TRBV7-9 many TGTGCCAGCAGCGAGGGCTCCGAGCAGTACTTC CASSEGSEQYF
TRBJ2-5 TRBD2 TRBV19 many TGTGCCAGTAGCTCCTGGGAGGGACGATACCAAGAGACCCAGTACTTC CASSSWEGRYQETQYF
TRBJ2-3 - TRBV20-1 many TGCAGTGCTAGTGAACTCGACGCAGGCTTTTCAGATACGCAGTATTTT CSASELDAGFSDTQYF
TRBJ2-7 TRBD2 TRBV14 many TGTGCCAGCCTGCGGAGCGGGAACTACGAGCAGTACTTC CASLRSGNYEQYF
TRBJ1-5 - TRBV5-5 many TGTGCCAGCAGCTTGTATGAGACCCAGCCCCAGCATTTT CASSLYETQPQHF
TRBJ2-7 TRBD1 TRBV18 - TGTGCCAGCTCATTGGGGGACAGGAACTACGAGCAGTACTTC CASSLGDRNYEQYF
TRBJ1-3 - TRBV5-1 many TGCGCCAGCAGCGTACAACCGGGGGGCTCTGGAAACACCATATATTTT CASSVQPGGSGNTIYF